Described below is a single T cell receptor (beta chain) sequence and its context. Its specificity is not known. This CDR3 comprises 16 residues. Germline CDR1 and CDR2: MGHDK and SYGVNS. Trimming took off 7 bases at V and 4 bases at J, with 22 bases between the two ends. These data come from a study of T cells in localized non-small cell lung cancer. General study points: The tumor had only one region sequenced, so heterogeneity remains possible. Of the tissues analyzed, uninvolved adjacent lung showed maximal T cell clonality, greater than tumor.

Only in-frame clones appear in the TCRdb table, and some are missing; sequencing was by immunoSEQ multiplex PCR. This table has roughly 11,000 clones, roughly 29% appearing once. The chain combines TRBV25-1 with TRBJ1-1, with unresolved D. The TCR originated in a man aged 35-75 years with stage I lung adenocarcinoma. Sequenced here: lung tumor tissue, sampled before any cancer treatment. The CDR3 DNA sequence: TGTGCCAGCACCAAAGGAGGAGGGCTAGGAACCACTGAAGCTTTCTTT. It translates to CASTKGGGLGTTEAFF.